Presented here are 6 T cell receptor beta chains from one specimen sequenced in a study of identical twins. Each CDR3 protein is one row after TCRdb ran MiXCR on the 5' RACE reads. The repertoire has 700,000 to 950,000 distinct CDR3 sequences, 10% to 15% of them found once; the top ten carry 1.5% to 2%. The sample was also reused in another study, on yellow fever vaccine responses in identical twins.

The sequenced sample consisted of PBMCs. Receptors were obtained from a woman aged 18-30 years in good health.

This clonotype was seen only a few times. V usage is TRBV7-9 and J usage is TRBJ2-3; 7 nucleotides line up with TRBD1. Germline V gives CDR1 SEHNR, CDR2 FQNEAQ (reference sequence). The J segment lost 6 bases and the V segment lost 5 bases, leaving 8 bases of the junction unmatched. There are 14 residues in the CDR3. CDR3 protein: CASSRTPGGDTQYF. Written as DNA, the CDR3 is TGTGCCAGCAGCCGTACCCCAGGGGGTGATACGCAGTATTTT.

There are a few counts of this clonotype. The rearrangement joins TRBV15 to TRBJ2-5, with D possibly matching TRBD2 (6 bases). The ends were cut back, 6 bases at V and 1 base at J, with 15 bases in the middle. Germline values: CDR1 LNHNV, CDR2 YYDKDF (reference sequence). The CDR3 totals 15 residues. The DNA of the CDR3 is TGTGCCACCAGGAGCGGAGGGGATCCCCAAGAGACCCAGTACTTC. Protein sequence: CATRSGGDPQETQYF.

This clonotype was observed a handful of times. J is TRBJ2-7 and V is TRBV5-5, with 8 bases aligning to TRBD2. The CDR3 consists of 15 residues. Per germline, CDR1 SGHKS and CDR2 YYEKEE (reference sequence). V trimming: 3 bases; J trimming: 4 bases; junction bases outside the gene matches: 9. CDR3 sequence (DNA): TGTGCCAGCAGCTGGGGACTAGATGTTAGGTACGAGCAGTACGTC. Its translation: CASSWGLDVRYEQYV.

This clonotype was observed at least ten times. The chain is built from TRBV6-1 and TRBJ2-5; the match to TRBD2 covers 11 bases. Trimming cost V 6 bases and J 3 bases; bases outside gene matches: 12. This CDR3 comprises 17 residues. The germline gives CDR1 MNHNS, CDR2 SASEGT. CDR3 bases: TGTGCCAGCAGCCCGAGCAGGACTAGCGGGTTTAAAGAGACCCAGTACTTC. Protein: CASSPSRTSGFKETQYF.

The chain combines TRBV5-5 with TRBJ2-2, with TRBD1 matching over 7 bases. The CDR3 has 15 amino acids. V was pared by 3 bases and J by 6 bases, with 8 bases of the junction left unmatched. CDR1 is SGHKS, CDR2 YYEKEE, per germline (reference sequence). CDR3 residues: CASSSPGQLAGELFF. CDR3 nucleotides: TGTGCCAGCAGCTCCCCGGGACAGCTGGCCGGGGAGCTGTTTTTT.

This clonotype was counted between two and nine times. V usage is TRBV20-1 and J usage is TRBJ1-5; possibly TRBD1 for D (5 bases). V was trimmed by 3 bases and J by 1 base, leaving 10 bases between them. The V gene's germline CDR1 is DFQATT and CDR2 SNEGSKA (reference sequence). The CDR3 is 14 amino acids. The CDR3 region has the DNA TGCAGTGCTAGTGGGCAGGGAAGCAATCAGCCCCAGCATTTT. Amino acid sequence: CSASGQGSNQPQHF.